This TCR beta chain emerged from a study of cytomegalovirus exposure and HLA in healthy donors. Points from the study as a whole: A previous analysis found most TCR beta V segments productive roughly 87% or roughly 30% of the time. Later work found most CMV-associated TCR beta chains apparently HLA-restricted. After further analysis at a later stage, 15,000 to 20,000 TCR beta sequences were associated with HLA alleles at 0.05 false discovery rate.

As concerns this clone: Its specificity is unknown.

Amplification used 60 Vbeta primers and 13 Jbeta primers. Sequenced by immunoSEQ multiplex PCR; TCRdb stores in-frame clones only, minus some. The repertoire holds around 220,000 clones, with roughly 75% as singletons. This sequence was found in a woman aged 25 to 39 in good health and CMV-seronegative. Sequencing was carried out using PBMCs.

CDR3 bases: TGTGCCAGCAGTGAACGAACGGGGGGCACTGAAGCTTTCTTT. Translating it yields CASSERTGGTEAFF. The chain joins TRBV2 to TRBJ1-1; TRBD1 is a possible D gene (5 bases). This CDR3 is built from 14 residues. Trimming shortened V by 2 bases and J by 4 bases, and 11 bases separated the two germline ends. Germline V gene lookup returns CDR1 SNHLY and CDR2 FYNNEI.